The TCR beta chain under discussion was sequenced for a study of OX40 agonist ivuxolimab in advanced cancers. Study conclusions and caveats: In the expanded peripheral T cells, antigen specificity was never determined. CD4+ and CD8+ blood T cells expanded clonally by week 6 at 0.1 to 3.0 mg/kg.

Blood sampling took place at baseline, cycle 4 day 1, and cycle 7 day 1. With respect to this clone: Antigen specificity is unknown.

Per germline, CDR1 MDHEN and CDR2 SYDVKM. This CDR3 is built from 14 residues. The ends lost 3 bases at V and 3 bases at J; junction bases unmatched: 2. This table comes from immunoSEQ multiplex PCR, and its TCRdb copy is limited to in-frame clones, with some not included. The sample shows roughly 60,000 clones, 65% to 90% of them seen only once. The source of this sequence is an adult with an advanced solid tumor such as melanoma, head and neck, liver or kidney cancer. The chain joins TRBV28 to TRBJ2-7; 10 nucleotides match TRBD1. The starting material was CD4+ or CD8+ T cells sorted from blood, obtained in a trial of the OX40 agonist ivuxolimab. The CDR3 here is CASSFRTGGYEQYF. The DNA of the CDR3 is TGTGCCAGCAGTTTCAGGACAGGGGGCTACGAGCAGTACTTC.